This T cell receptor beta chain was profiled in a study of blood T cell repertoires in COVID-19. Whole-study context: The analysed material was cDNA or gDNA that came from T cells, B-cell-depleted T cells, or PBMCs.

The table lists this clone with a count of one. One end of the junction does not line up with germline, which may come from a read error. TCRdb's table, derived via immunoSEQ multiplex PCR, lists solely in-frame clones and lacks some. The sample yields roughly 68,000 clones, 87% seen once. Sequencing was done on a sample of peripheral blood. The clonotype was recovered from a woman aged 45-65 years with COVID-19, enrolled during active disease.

The CDR3 DNA is TGTGCCAGCAGCCAAAGTGGGTCAGGGGGCTCCGACGAGCAGTACTTC. This codes for CASSQSGSGGSDEQYF. The chain combines TRBV5-4 with TRBJ2-7; 8 bases are a match to TRBD1. This CDR3 is built from 16 residues. The germline gives CDR1 SGHNT, CDR2 YYREEE (reference sequence).